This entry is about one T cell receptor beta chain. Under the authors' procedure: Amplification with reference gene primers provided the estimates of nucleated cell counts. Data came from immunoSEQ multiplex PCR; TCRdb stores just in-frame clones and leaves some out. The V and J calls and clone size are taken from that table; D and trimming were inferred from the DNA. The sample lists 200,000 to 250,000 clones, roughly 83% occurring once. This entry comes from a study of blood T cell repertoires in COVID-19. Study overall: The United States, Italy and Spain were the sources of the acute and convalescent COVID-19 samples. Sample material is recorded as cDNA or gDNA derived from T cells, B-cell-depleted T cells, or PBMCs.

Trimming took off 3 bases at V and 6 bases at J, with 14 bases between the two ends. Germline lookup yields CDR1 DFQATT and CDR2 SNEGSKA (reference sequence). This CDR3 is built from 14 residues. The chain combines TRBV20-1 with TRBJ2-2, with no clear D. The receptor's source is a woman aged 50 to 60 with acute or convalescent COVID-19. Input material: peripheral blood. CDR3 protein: CSASAPAASGELFF. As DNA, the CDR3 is TGCAGTGCTAGTGCCCCCGCGGCCTCCGGGGAGCTGTTTTTT.